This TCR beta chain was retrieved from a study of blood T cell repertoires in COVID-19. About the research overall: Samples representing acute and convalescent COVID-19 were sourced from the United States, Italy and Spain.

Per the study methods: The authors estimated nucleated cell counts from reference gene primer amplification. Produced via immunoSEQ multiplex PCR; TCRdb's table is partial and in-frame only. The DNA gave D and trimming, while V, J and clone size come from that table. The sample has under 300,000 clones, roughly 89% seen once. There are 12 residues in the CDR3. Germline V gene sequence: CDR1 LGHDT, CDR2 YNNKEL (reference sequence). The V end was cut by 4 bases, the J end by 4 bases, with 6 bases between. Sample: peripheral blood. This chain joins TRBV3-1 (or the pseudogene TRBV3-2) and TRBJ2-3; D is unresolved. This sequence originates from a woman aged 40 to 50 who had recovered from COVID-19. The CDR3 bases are TGTGCCAGCAGCCCCTCGTCAGATACGCAGTATTTT. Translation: CASSPSSDTQYF.